Included here is one T cell receptor (beta chain) sequence, with context. As yet, its antigen is unknown. The data originate from a study of blood T cells in healthy people across ages. Sample-barcoded 5' priming and a J-beta primer mix drove a second PCR of about 6 to 12 cycles. TCRdb reprocessed the 5' RACE reads via MiXCR and lists one record per CDR3 protein. This sample yields about 560,000 distinct CDR3 sequences, of which about 27% are seen a single time; 3% to 4.5% belongs to the top ten. The germline CDR1 and CDR2 sequences are MNHNS and SASEGT. The CDR3 length is 16 residues. V was shortened by 5 bases and J by 0 bases, with 14 bases between the two germline ends. Findings of the study overall: More naive CD4+ cells and higher diversity were found in long-lived than in aged donors.

The same data also contributed to another study, on T cells of mothers and their children.

This sequence joins TRBV6-1 and TRBJ2-1, with D possibly matching TRBD2 (6 bases). Material for sequencing was blood. The TCR originated in a boy aged 2 to 9 in good health. The CDR3 region is CASSRLPGSSYNEQFF. CDR3 sequence (DNA): TGTGCCAGCAGTCGTTTGCCCGGGAGCTCCTACAATGAGCAGTTCTTC.